The 14 T cell receptor beta chains in this list originate from one sample, sequenced in a study of Graves' ophthalmopathy and Graves' hyperthyroidism. Amplified material comprised TCR beta CDR3 regions derived from RNA transcripts. The first round was an RT-PCR with HTBI primers, and the second round was a multiplex PCR. TCRdb recomputed calls from the multiplex PCR reads with MiXCR, one row per CDR3 protein. The data show about 700,000 distinct CDR3 sequences, about two fifths seen once. Specimen: peripheral blood. Receptor source: an adult man with Graves' ophthalmopathy.

This clonotype was picked up many times. J is TRBJ2-7 and V is TRBV2; no firm D call. The CDR3 loop spans 11 amino acids. Germline-derived CDR1 and CDR2 are SNHLY and FYNNEI. The V and J ends lost 2 bases and 3 bases respectively, with 2 bases between them. The CDR3 sequence is CASSEIYEQYF. The CDR3 bases are TGTGCCAGCAGTGAAATCTACGAGCAGTACTTC.

This clonotype was recorded at least ten times. This chain connects TRBV10-2 to TRBJ1-1; TRBD1 might be the D (5 bases). This CDR3 has 13 amino acids. Trimming removed 9 bases from V and 3 bases from J, with 14 bases in between. Germline CDR1 reads WSHSY; CDR2 reads SAAADI. CDR3 residues: CASRGIGDTEAFF. In nucleotides, the CDR3 is TGCGCCAGTCGGGGGATCGGGGACACTGAAGCTTTCTTT.

This clonotype showed up many times. The rearrangement joins TRBV10-3 to TRBJ1-2, with unresolved D. Germline V CDR1 and CDR2: ENHRY, SYGVKD. The CDR3 is made up of 13 amino acids. V shed 2 bases and J shed 5 bases, with 9 bases lying between them. The CDR3, as DNA: TGTGCCATCAGTGAGCCGGTGGGGTATGGCTACACCTTC. Translating it yields CAISEPVGYGYTF.

This clonotype was seen ten or more times. The chain recombines TRBV7-9 with TRBJ1-6; possible D gene TRBD1, 5 bases. The CDR3 runs to 15 residues. CDR1 is SEHNR and CDR2 is FQNEAQ in the germline V gene (reference sequence). The V end lost 2 bases, the J end lost 3 bases, and 8 bases lay between the germline ends. CDR3 nucleotides: TGTGCCAGCAGCTTATCCAGGGACTATAATTCACCCCTCCACTTT. Translated, it gives CASSLSRDYNSPLHF.

The chain employs TRBV10-3 and TRBJ2-5; possible D gene TRBD1, 6 bases. Trimming stripped 4 bases from V and 5 bases from J, with 14 bases between. Germline V CDR1 and CDR2: ENHRY, SYGVKD. The CDR3 length is 14 residues. The DNA for the CDR3 is TGTGCCATCAGTGCCACGTCAGGGGATGAGACCCAGTACTTC. This codes for CAISATSGDETQYF.

The chain joins TRBV7-9 to TRBJ1-4, with D possibly matching TRBD1 (6 bases). The CDR3 totals 15 residues. Germline lookup yields CDR1 SEHNR and CDR2 FQNEAQ (reference sequence). V was clipped by 3 bases and J by 5 bases, with 13 bases between them. The CDR3 loop reads CASSLAGQPNEKLFF. The CDR3, as DNA: TGTGCCAGCAGCTTGGCTGGACAGCCGAATGAAAAACTGTTTTTT. Combining the CDR3 with reference TRBV7-9 and TRBJ1-4 gives the whole variable domain DTGVSQNPRHKITKRGQNVTFRCDPISEHNRLYWYRQTLGQGPEFLTYFQNEAQLEKSRLLSDRFSAERPKGSFSTLEIQRTEQGDSAMYLCASSLAGQPNEKLFFGSGTQLSVL.

This chain uses TRBV10-3 with TRBJ2-5; D is perhaps TRBD1 (7 bases). The CDR3 extends over 10 amino acids. The V gene's germline CDR1 is ENHRY and CDR2 SYGVKD. Trimming stripped 10 bases from V and 14 bases from J, with 17 bases between. The CDR3 coding sequence is TGTGCCACCCTTGACAGGGAGGCCTACTTC. Amino acid sequence: CATLDREAYF.

This clonotype was observed at least ten times. The chain has TRBV7-3 and TRBJ2-5; D is unresolved. Germline lookup yields CDR1 SGHTA and CDR2 FQGTGA. V was clipped by 1 base and J by 3 bases, with 6 bases between them. The length of the CDR3 is 13 residues. CDR3 sequence: CASSLNPEETQYF. CDR3 nucleotide sequence: TGTGCCAGCAGCTTAAACCCAGAAGAGACCCAGTACTTC.

This sequence joins TRBV6-5 and TRBJ2-3; 8 bases agree with TRBD2. The germline CDR1 and CDR2 sequences are MNHEY and SVGAGI. V lost 2 bases and J lost 5; bases outside the gene matches: 3. The CDR3 has 14 residues. The DNA of the CDR3 is TGTGCCAGCAGTTACCTGCTAGCGGGAGATACGCAGTATTTT. Translated, it gives CASSYLLAGDTQYF.

The chain links TRBV2 to TRBJ1-2; weak D call: TRBD1 (5 bases). This CDR3 is built from 12 residues. Germline CDR1 is SNHLY and CDR2 is FYNNEI. The chain's CDR3 is CARDLGTGGYTF. CDR3 coding DNA: TGTGCTAGAGACCTTGGGACCGGTGGCTACACCTTC.

This clonotype occurred many times. This chain uses TRBV19 with TRBJ2-6; no definite D call. CDR3 length: 17 amino acids. The V gene lost 4 bases and the J gene lost 4 bases, with 17 bases spanning the gap. Germline V gene lookup returns CDR1 LNHDA and CDR2 SQIVND (reference sequence). This chain's CDR3 is CASSSRVQFSGANVLTF. DNA of the CDR3: TGTGCCAGTAGTAGCCGGGTCCAATTTTCGGGGGCCAACGTCCTGACTTTC.

This clonotype was counted a few times. The chain uses TRBV7-9 and TRBJ1-1; 8 positions agree with TRBD1. The CDR3 is made up of 15 amino acids. Germline values: CDR1 SEHNR, CDR2 FQNEAQ (reference sequence). The ends lost 3 bases at V and 2 bases at J; junction bases unmatched: 5. The CDR3 region has the DNA TGTGCCAGCAGCTTCGACGGGACAGGCAACACTGAAGCTTTCTTT. It is translated as CASSFDGTGNTEAFF.

This clonotype has just a few counts. An end of the junction does not agree with germline; a read error may underlie this. The rearrangement joins TRBV12-3 or TRBV12-4 to TRBJ2-7, with 9 bases fitting TRBD2. This CDR3 region has 14 residues. This CDR3 is CASRTGTSSYEQYF. CDR3 sequence (DNA): TGTGCCAGCAGGACCGGGACTAGCTCCTACGAGCAATACTTC.

With respect to this clonotype: A much more abundant neighbour one base away suggests this may be a read error. CDR3 DNA sequence: TGCGCCAGCAGCGAAGACGCGGCTAGCGGGTGGGAGACCCAGTACTTC. The encoded protein is CASSEDAASGWETQYF. This rearrangement joins TRBV4-3 to TRBJ2-5, with TRBD2 identical over 8 bases. The CDR3 is 16 residues long. The germline V gene has CDR1 LGHNA and CDR2 YSLEER.